This T cell receptor beta chain derives from a study of early T cells in non-severe SARS-CoV-2 infection. Across the whole study: Sequencing targeted bulk RNA from unsorted whole blood, leaving chains unpaired. General observations from the study: Sequences matched to VDJdb favored anti-spike CD8 responses, while private and CD4 specificities were missed.

This clonotype was seen many times. Antigen specificity is unknown. Attachment of unique molecular identifiers was made to individual cDNA molecules. One entry per CDR3 protein, called by TCRdb with MiXCR from the 5' RACE reads. The sample lists over 50,000 distinct CDR3 sequences; 10% to 11% were seen once. The CDR3 is 12 amino acids. Germline CDR1 SGHVS, CDR2 FQNEAQ. The V end was cut by 3 bases, the J end by 4 bases, with 5 bases between. Sequenced input: whole blood. The chain combines TRBV7-8 with TRBJ2-3; D ambiguous. This TCR derives from an adult who was a healthcare worker with PCR-confirmed SARS-CoV-2 infection or an uninfected control (not recorded which). The CDR3 sequence is CASSLWPDTQYF. The CDR3 nucleotides are TGTGCCAGCAGCTTGTGGCCAGATACGCAGTATTTT.